This is a list of T cell receptor beta chains from one sample in a study of cytomegalovirus exposure and HLA in healthy donors. Method: immunoSEQ multiplex PCR; TCRdb's copy keeps in-frame clones and lacks some. Counted here are about 220,000 clones, roughly 89% occurring once; the ten biggest clones make up around 2.6%. Specimen: PBMCs. These receptor sequences come from a young man in good health and CMV-seronegative. Each CDR3 is given with its conserved first and last residue. A D gene is named only where the DNA matches it firmly. Clone size is not always given. Where it is, it says once, few, many or a class for expanded clones.

j_call,d_call,v_call,clone_size,cdr3_aa,cdr3_nt
TRBJ2-7,.,TRBV2,.,CASKEGSYEQYF,TGTGCCAGCAAGGAAGGGAGCTACGAGCAGTACTTC
TRBJ1-2,.,TRBV6-5,.,CASSSTGSTYGYTF,TGTGCCAGCAGTTCGACAGGATCAACCTATGGCTACACCTTC
TRBJ1-1,.,TRBV9,.,CASSVSGSPEAFF,TGTGCCAGCAGCGTATCGGGTAGTCCTGAAGCTTTCTTT
TRBJ2-2,TRBD1,TRBV10-3,.,CAISGTGGTGELFF,TGTGCCATCAGCGGGACAGGGGGGACCGGGGAGCTGTTTTTT
TRBJ1-1,TRBD1,TRBV18,.,CASSPQGGTEAFF,TGTGCCAGCTCGCCCCAGGGGGGCACTGAAGCTTTCTTT
TRBJ1-1,.,TRBV7-9,.,CASSSQGTEAFF,TGTGCCAGCAGCTCTCAGGGGACTGAAGCTTTCTTT
TRBJ2-5,.,TRBV7-3,.,CASSRPGETQYF,TGTGCCAGCAGCCGACCGGGGGAGACCCAGTACTTC
TRBJ1-1,.,TRBV19,.,CASSQNTEAFF,TGTGCCAGTAGTCAGAACACTGAAGCTTTCTTT
TRBJ2-7,TRBD1,TRBV27,.,CASSFGTGSYEQYF,TGTGCCAGCAGTTTCGGGACAGGGTCCTACGAGCAGTACTTC
TRBJ2-7,TRBD2,TRBV7-9,.,CASSPVLAGTSYEQYF,TGTGCCAGCAGTCCCGTACTAGCGGGGACCTCCTACGAGCAGTACTTC
TRBJ1-4,TRBD1,TRBV28,.,CAVPGTVKEKLFF,TGTGCCGTCCCCGGGACAGTTAAAGAAAAACTGTTTTTT
TRBJ2-6,.,TRBV11-2,.,CASSLVDTGANVLTF,TGTGCCAGCAGCTTAGTGGACACTGGGGCCAACGTCCTGACTTTC
TRBJ2-1,.,TRBV5-6,once,CASSSQLHTSYNEQFF,TGTGCCAGCAGCTCCCAACTACATACCTCCTACAATGAGCAGTTCTTC
TRBJ2-1,TRBD2,TRBV6-1,.,CAAGTRSYNEQFF,TGTGCCGCAGGGACTAGGTCCTACAATGAGCAGTTCTTC
TRBJ2-1,TRBD2,TRBV28,once,CASSPVGTSGYNEQFF,TGTGCCAGCAGCCCCGTGGGGACTAGCGGATACAATGAGCAGTTCTTC
TRBJ2-7,TRBD1,TRBV30,.,CAWGTENPYEQYF,TGTGCCTGGGGGACAGAGAACCCTTACGAGCAGTACTTC
TRBJ2-1,.,TRBV28,.,CASSLKEYEQFF,TGTGCCAGCAGTTTAAAGGAGTATGAGCAGTTCTTC
TRBJ1-2,.,TRBV5-6,.,CASTEQGRSYGYTF,TGTGCCAGCACCGAACAGGGAAGGAGCTATGGCTACACCTTC
TRBJ2-2,.,TRBV4-1,.,CASGDRDSHTGELFF,TGCGCCAGCGGAGACCGGGACTCCCACACCGGGGAGCTGTTTTTT